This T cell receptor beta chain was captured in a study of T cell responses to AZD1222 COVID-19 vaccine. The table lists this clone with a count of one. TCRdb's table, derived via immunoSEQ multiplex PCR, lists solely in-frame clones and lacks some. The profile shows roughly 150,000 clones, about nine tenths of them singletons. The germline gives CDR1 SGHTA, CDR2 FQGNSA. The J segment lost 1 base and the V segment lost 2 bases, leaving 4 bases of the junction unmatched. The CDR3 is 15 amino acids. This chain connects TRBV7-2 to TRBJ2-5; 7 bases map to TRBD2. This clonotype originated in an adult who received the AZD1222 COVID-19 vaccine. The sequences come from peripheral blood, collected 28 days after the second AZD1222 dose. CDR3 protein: CASSLTSAPQETQYF. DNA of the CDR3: TGTGCCAGCAGCTTAACTAGCGCCCCCCAAGAGACCCAGTACTTC. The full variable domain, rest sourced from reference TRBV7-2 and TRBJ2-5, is GAGVSQSPSNKVTEKGKDVELRCDPISGHTALYWYRQSLGQGLEFLIYFQGNSAPDKSGLPSDRFSAERTGGSVSTLTIQRTQQEDSAVYLCASSLTSAPQETQYFGPGTRLLVL.